The 23 T cell receptor beta chains below were found in one sample sequenced in a study of CD8+ T cells in alopecia areata. Sequencing templates came from extracted RNA that was reverse transcribed into cDNA. Produced via immunoSEQ multiplex PCR; TCRdb's table is partial and in-frame only. The table includes fewer than 150,000 clones, roughly 82% detected once. Treatment given: oral pan-JAK inhibitor, 5-10 mg twice daily. Source: CD8+ T cells sorted from blood, taken at week 4, from a patient treated with tofacitinib. The receptors originated from a human donor with alopecia areata.

The V gene is TRBV6-4, the J gene TRBJ1-5; D call uncertain. Trimming took off 10 bases at V and 4 bases at J, with 17 bases between the two ends. The CDR3 extends over 14 amino acids. Germline lookup yields CDR1 MRHNA and CDR2 SNTAGT. CDR3 sequence (DNA): TGTGCCATTAACATCCGGGAGGAGAATCAGCCCCAGCATTTT. Translating gives CAINIREENQPQHF.

This rearrangement joins TRBV11-3 to TRBJ1-1; no definite D call. The CDR3 has 12 residues. Germline CDR1 is SGHNT and CDR2 is YENEEA. Between the trimmed V and J ends, which lost 1 base and 7 bases, there was a span of 7 bases. The chain's CDR3 is CASSLVQSEAFF. In nucleotides, the CDR3 is TGTGCCAGCAGCTTAGTACAGAGTGAAGCTTTCTTT.

Comment on this clone: Other DNA sequences in this sample translate to the same CDR3. The chain carries TRBV4-3 and TRBJ2-7; no firm D call. The CDR3 has 14 amino acids. V was pared by 0 bases and J by 1 base, with 7 bases between. Germline-derived CDR1 and CDR2 are LGHNA and YSLEER. The DNA for the CDR3 is TGCGCCAGCAGCCAAGATCTGGGATCCTACGAGCAGTACTTC. Protein: CASSQDLGSYEQYF.

This clone was recorded a few times. The chain is built from TRBV6-1 and TRBJ2-7; D perhaps matches TRBD1 (6 bases). The V end was cut by 10 bases, the J end by 0 bases, with 19 bases between. The CDR3 extends over 15 amino acids. From germline, CDR1 is MNHNS and CDR2 SASEGT. This CDR3 reads CATLPWTASSYEQYF. Written as DNA, the CDR3 is TGTGCCACCCTCCCTTGGACAGCGAGCTCCTACGAGCAGTACTTC.

The chain uses TRBV4-3 and TRBJ1-5; no clear D gene. From germline, CDR1 is LGHNA and CDR2 YSLEER. CDR3 length: 15 residues. Trimming shortened V by 0 bases and J by 7 bases, and 13 bases separated the two germline ends. DNA of the CDR3: TGCGCCAGCAGCCAAGAGGAGGGATCGAGGCAGCCCCAGCATTTT. It encodes CASSQEEGSRQPQHF.

The rearrangement links TRBV21-1 to TRBJ2-5; the D segment call TRBD2 is taken from the table without a DNA check. TRBV21-1 is recorded as a pseudogene. This CDR3 comprises 14 residues. CDR3 region: CASSKGTGKETQYF. The CDR3 coding sequence is TGTGCCAGCAGCAAAGGGACGGGGAAAGAGACCCAGTACTTC.

About this clone: Germline and junction disagree at one end, which may indicate a read error. This chain links TRBV4-3 with TRBJ2-2; 7 nucleotides line up with TRBD1. The V gene's germline CDR1 is LGHNA and CDR2 YSLEER. The CDR3 sequence is 14 residues long. The CDR3: CASSKDRVLGELFF. CDR3 DNA: TGCGCCAGCAGCAAAGACAGGGTTCTCGGGGAGCTGTTTTTT.

The chain is built from TRBV30 and TRBJ2-7, with 10 bases fitting TRBD1. Germline CDR1 is GTSNPN and CDR2 is SVGIG (reference sequence). The CDR3 extends over 13 amino acids. The junction had 6 bases not matched to a gene; V was cut back by 4 bases and J by 6 bases. In nucleotides, the CDR3 is TGTGCCTGGAACCCCGGGACAGGGGTCGAGCAGTACTTC. It translates to CAWNPGTGVEQYF.

The chain employs TRBV27 and TRBJ2-7, with 9 bases identical to TRBD1. CDR1 is MNHEY, CDR2 SMNVEV, per germline (reference sequence). The CDR3 runs 14 residues. J was trimmed by 4 bases and V by 5 bases; bases with no gene match: 6. Here the CDR3 DNA reads TGTGCCAGCAGTCTACAGGGGGCTGGGTACGAGCAGTACTTC. This encodes CASSLQGAGYEQYF.

The rearrangement uses TRBV7-6 and TRBJ1-2; TRBD1 might be the D (5 bases). This CDR3 spans 12 amino acids. Germline lookup yields CDR1 SGHVS and CDR2 FNYEAQ. Trimming took off 5 bases at V and 4 bases at J, with 8 bases between the two ends. In DNA, the CDR3 is TGTGCCAGCAGCCCAGACAGCTATGGCTACACCTTC. This gives the protein CASSPDSYGYTF.

The V call is TRBV5-6, the J call TRBJ2-3; a possible D gene is TRBD1 (5 bases). Germline V CDR1 and CDR2: SGHDT, YYEEEE. Trimming took off 0 bases at V and 3 bases at J, with 11 bases between the two ends. The CDR3 runs to 15 residues. The CDR3 nucleotides read TGTGCCAGCAGCTTGGCGCTTCAGGGAACAGATACGCAGTATTTT. Residues: CASSLALQGTDTQYF.

The sample holds a few counts of this clone. This rearrangement joins TRBV19 to TRBJ2-3, with TRBD2 as a possible D gene (6 bases). This CDR3 spans 15 amino acids. V was shortened by 7 bases and J by 0 bases, with 14 bases between the two germline ends. CDR1 is LNHDA and CDR2 is SQIVND in the germline V gene (reference sequence). The CDR3 spells CASKFGLSSTDTQYF. The CDR3 DNA follows: TGTGCCAGTAAGTTTGGACTATCCAGCACAGATACGCAGTATTTT.

This sequence joins TRBV9 and TRBJ1-3, with no clear D. Germline V gene lookup returns CDR1 SGDLS and CDR2 YYNGEE. V lost 0 bases to trimming and J lost 2 bases, with 6 bases between them. The CDR3 is 14 amino acids. CDR3 sequence: CASSVGGAGNTIYF. The DNA for the CDR3 is TGTGCCAGCAGCGTAGGAGGAGCTGGAAACACCATATATTTT.

V usage is TRBV27 and J usage is TRBJ1-5; no clear D. This CDR3 has 15 amino acids. V lost 2 bases and J lost 6, with 14 bases in between. Germline loops: CDR1 MNHEY, CDR2 SMNVEV (reference sequence). CDR3 in DNA: TGTGCCAGCAGTTTACGGCCAGCCGGTAGTCAGCCCCAGCATTTT. It encodes CASSLRPAGSQPQHF.

This clone has a handful of counts. The chain recombines TRBV6-5 with TRBJ1-1, with D possibly matching TRBD1 (5 bases). Germline CDR1 MNHEY, CDR2 SVGAGI. V was cut by 0 bases and J by 4 bases, with 15 bases left in between. The CDR3 totals 16 residues. CDR3 coding DNA: TGTGCCAGCAGTTACTCTATGGGGGATGGAGTCACTGAAGCTTTCTTT. It encodes CASSYSMGDGVTEAFF.

The chain combines TRBV7-2 with TRBJ2-3; D ambiguous. Germline V CDR1 and CDR2: SGHTA, FQGNSA. Trimming removed 4 bases from V and 2 bases from J, with 7 bases in between. CDR3 length: 13 residues. This CDR3 reads CASSSAYTDTQYF. The CDR3 coding sequence is TGTGCCAGCAGCTCAGCTTACACAGATACGCAGTATTTT. The entire variable domain, with the rest obtained from reference TRBV7-2 and TRBJ2-3, is as follows: GAGVSQSPSNKVTEKGKDVELRCDPISGHTALYWYRQSLGQGLEFLIYFQGNSAPDKSGLPSDRFSAERTGGSVSTLTIQRTQQEDSAVYLCASSSAYTDTQYFGPGTRLTVL.

This sequence joins TRBV20-1 and TRBJ1-1, with D uncertain. Trimming left V 7 bases short and J 4 bases short, with 7 bases between. This CDR3 is built from 10 residues. CDR1 is DFQATT and CDR2 is SNEGSKA in the germline V gene (reference sequence). CDR3 amino acids: CSGHATEAFF. As DNA, the CDR3 is TGCAGTGGACACGCCACTGAAGCTTTCTTT.

This clone was detected only a few times. The chain joins TRBV7-9 to TRBJ2-5; D perhaps matches TRBD1 (6 bases). Trimming took 4 bases from V and 0 from J, leaving 9 bases between them. The CDR3 has 14 residues. CDR1 is SEHNR, CDR2 FQNEAQ, per germline (reference sequence). The chain's CDR3 is CASSYRDNQETQYF. The CDR3 DNA reads as TGTGCCAGCAGCTATCGGGACAACCAAGAGACCCAGTACTTC.

The table lists this clone with a few counts. This chain links TRBV4-1 with TRBJ2-3; D possibly matches TRBD1 or TRBD2 (6 bases each). V was pared by 3 bases and J by 3 bases, with 16 bases between. Germline V lookup: CDR1 MGHRA, CDR2 YSYEKL. The CDR3 has 16 residues. This CDR3 is CASSQEGQGMTDTQYF. The CDR3 DNA sequence: TGCGCCAGCAGCCAGGAGGGGCAGGGGATGACAGATACGCAGTATTTT.

V gene TRBV2 combines with J gene TRBJ2-3, with 7 bases matching TRBD2. The CDR3 is 14 amino acids. Unmatched junction bases numbered 7, after V lost 8 bases and J lost 2 bases. Germline assignment: CDR1 SNHLY and CDR2 FYNNEI. Here the CDR3 DNA reads TGTGCCAGCCCCGGAGCGGGGAACACAGATACGCAGTATTTT. It encodes CASPGAGNTDTQYF. Full variable domain (rest looked up from reference TRBV2 and TRBJ2-3): EPEVTQTPSHQVTQMGQEVILRCVPISNHLYFYWYRQILGQKVEFLVSFYNNEISEKSEIFDDQFSVERPDGSNFTLKIRSTKLEDSAMYFCASPGAGNTDTQYFGPGTRLTVL.

The rearrangement joins TRBV13 to TRBJ1-1, with D unresolved. Germline V lookup: CDR1 PRHDT, CDR2 FYEKMQ (reference sequence). V lost 0 bases and J 4 bases, leaving 6 bases between the germline ends. The CDR3 has 13 residues. The CDR3: CASSLGKGTEAFF. CDR3 nucleotides: TGTGCCAGCAGCTTAGGGAAGGGCACTGAAGCTTTCTTT.

A single count supports this clone. This sequence joins TRBV2 and TRBJ2-7; TRBD1 aligns across 10 bases. This CDR3 is built from 15 residues. CDR1 and CDR2 from the germline V gene are SNHLY and FYNNEI. The trim removed 3 bases at V and 6 bases at J, leaving 8 bases unmatched. The CDR3 spells CASSDPGQGIGEQYF. The CDR3 region has the DNA TGTGCCAGCAGTGACCCGGGACAGGGGATAGGCGAGCAGTACTTC.

The V gene is TRBV5-4, the J gene TRBJ1-2, with D possibly being TRBD1 (5 bases). CDR1 is SGHNT and CDR2 is YYREEE in the germline V gene (reference sequence). The CDR3 sequence is 15 residues long. V was pared by 1 base and J by 0 bases, with 10 bases between. DNA of the CDR3: TGTGCCAGCAGCTTGTGGTTCAGGGCTAACTATGGCTACACCTTC. This translates into CASSLWFRANYGYTF.